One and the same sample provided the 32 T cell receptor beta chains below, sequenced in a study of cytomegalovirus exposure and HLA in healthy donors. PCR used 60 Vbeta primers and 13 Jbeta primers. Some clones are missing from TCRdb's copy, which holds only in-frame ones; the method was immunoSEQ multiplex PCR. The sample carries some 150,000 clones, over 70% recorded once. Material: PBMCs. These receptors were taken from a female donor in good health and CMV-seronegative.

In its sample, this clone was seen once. The CDR3: CASSETGRLAQETQYF. For the CDR3, the DNA is TGTGCCAGCAGCGAAACAGGGAGACTAGCCCAAGAGACCCAGTACTTC. The rearrangement joins TRBV5-8 to TRBJ2-5; a weak D match, TRBD2 (7 bases). The CDR3 consists of 16 residues. The V end lost 4 bases, the J end lost 1 base, and 17 bases lay between the germline ends. CDR1 and CDR2 (germline): SGHTS, YDEGEE.

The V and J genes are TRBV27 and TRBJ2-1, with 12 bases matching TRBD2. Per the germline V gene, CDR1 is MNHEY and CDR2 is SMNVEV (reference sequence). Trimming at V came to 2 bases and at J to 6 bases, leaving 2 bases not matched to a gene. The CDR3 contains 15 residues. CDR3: CASSLILAGGNEQFF. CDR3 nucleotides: TGTGCCAGCAGTTTAATACTAGCGGGAGGCAATGAGCAGTTCTTC.

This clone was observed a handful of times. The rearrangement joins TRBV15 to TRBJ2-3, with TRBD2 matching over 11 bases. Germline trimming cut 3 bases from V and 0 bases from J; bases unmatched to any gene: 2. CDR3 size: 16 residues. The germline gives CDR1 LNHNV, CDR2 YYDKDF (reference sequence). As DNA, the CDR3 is TGTGCCACCAGCAGTTGGACTAGCGGGAGCACAGATACGCAGTATTTT. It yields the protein CATSSWTSGSTDTQYF.

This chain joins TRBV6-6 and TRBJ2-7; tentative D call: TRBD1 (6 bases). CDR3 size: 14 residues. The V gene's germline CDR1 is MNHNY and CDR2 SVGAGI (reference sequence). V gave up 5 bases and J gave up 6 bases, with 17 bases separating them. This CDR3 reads CASSPDRDTVEQYF. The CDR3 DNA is TGTGCCAGCAGTCCCGACCGGGACACCGTCGAGCAGTACTTC.

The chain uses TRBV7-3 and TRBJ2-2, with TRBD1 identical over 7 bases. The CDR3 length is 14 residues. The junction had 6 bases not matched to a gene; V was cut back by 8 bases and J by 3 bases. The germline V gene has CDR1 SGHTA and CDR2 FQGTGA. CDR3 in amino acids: CASRGQADTGELFF. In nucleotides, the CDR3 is TGTGCCAGCCGAGGACAGGCCGACACCGGGGAGCTGTTTTTT.

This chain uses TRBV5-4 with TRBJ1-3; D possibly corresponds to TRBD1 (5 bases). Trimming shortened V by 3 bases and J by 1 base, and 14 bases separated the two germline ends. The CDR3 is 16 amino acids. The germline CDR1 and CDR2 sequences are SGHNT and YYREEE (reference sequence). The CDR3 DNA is TGTGCCAGCAGCTCGGAGTGGGGGGTGTCTGGAAACACCATATATTTT. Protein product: CASSSEWGVSGNTIYF. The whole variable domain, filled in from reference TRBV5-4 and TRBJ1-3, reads ETGVTQSPTHLIKTRGQQVTLRCSSQSGHNTVSWYQQALGQGPQFIFQYYREEENGRGNFPPRFSGLQFPNYSSELNVNALELDDSALYLCASSSEWGVSGNTIYFGEGSWLTVV.

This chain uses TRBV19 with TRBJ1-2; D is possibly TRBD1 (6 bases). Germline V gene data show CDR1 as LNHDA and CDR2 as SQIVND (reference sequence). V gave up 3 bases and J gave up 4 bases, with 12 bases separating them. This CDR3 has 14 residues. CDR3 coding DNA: TGTGCCAGTAGTATCCCCGGACAGCTCTATGGCTACACCTTC. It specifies CASSIPGQLYGYTF.

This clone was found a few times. The CDR3, as DNA: TGTGCCAGCAGCCCCGGAGGCAGTAATCAGCCCCAGCATTTT. Protein product: CASSPGGSNQPQHF. V and J are TRBV5-6 and TRBJ1-5; unclear D gene. The V and J ends lost 4 bases and 4 bases respectively, with 12 bases between them. The CDR3 is 14 residues long. The germline gives CDR1 SGHDT, CDR2 YYEEEE.

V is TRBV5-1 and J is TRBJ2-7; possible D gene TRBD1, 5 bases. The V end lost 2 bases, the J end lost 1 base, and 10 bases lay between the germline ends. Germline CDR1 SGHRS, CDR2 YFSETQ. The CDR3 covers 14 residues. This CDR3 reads CASSLGDTSYEQYF. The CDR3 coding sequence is TGCGCCAGCAGCTTAGGGGATACTTCCTACGAGCAGTACTTC.

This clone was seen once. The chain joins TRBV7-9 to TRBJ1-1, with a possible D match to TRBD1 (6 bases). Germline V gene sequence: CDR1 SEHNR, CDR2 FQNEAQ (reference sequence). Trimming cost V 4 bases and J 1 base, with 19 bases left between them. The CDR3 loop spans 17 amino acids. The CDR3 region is CASSYPPAGARNTEAFF. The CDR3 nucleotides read TGTGCCAGCAGCTACCCCCCGGCAGGGGCGAGGAACACTGAAGCTTTCTTT.

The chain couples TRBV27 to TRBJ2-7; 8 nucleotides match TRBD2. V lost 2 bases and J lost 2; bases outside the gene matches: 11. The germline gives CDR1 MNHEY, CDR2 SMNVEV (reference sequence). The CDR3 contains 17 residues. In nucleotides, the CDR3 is TGTGCCAGCAGTTTAAGGTCTAGCGGGTCGGTCCCCTACGAGCAGTACTTC. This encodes CASSLRSSGSVPYEQYF.

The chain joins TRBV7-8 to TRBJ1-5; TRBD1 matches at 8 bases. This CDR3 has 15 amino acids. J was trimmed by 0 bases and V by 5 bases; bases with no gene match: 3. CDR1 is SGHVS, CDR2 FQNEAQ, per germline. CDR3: CASSAGTGSNQPQHF. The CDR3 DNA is TGTGCCAGCAGCGCCGGGACAGGTAGCAATCAGCCCCAGCATTTT.

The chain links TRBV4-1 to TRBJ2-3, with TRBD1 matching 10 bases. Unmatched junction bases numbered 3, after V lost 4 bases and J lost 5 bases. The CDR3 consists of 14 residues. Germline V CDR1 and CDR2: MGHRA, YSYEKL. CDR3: CASSLDRGGDTQYF. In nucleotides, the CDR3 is TGCGCCAGCAGCCTGGACAGGGGGGGAGATACGCAGTATTTT.

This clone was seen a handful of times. For the CDR3, the DNA is TGCGCCAGCAGCCAGGACCAAGAGACCCAGTACTTC. Protein product: CASSQDQETQYF. The gene calls are TRBV5-1 and TRBJ2-5; D unresolved. Trimming took off 4 bases at V and 0 bases at J, with 4 bases between the two ends. CDR1 is SGHRS and CDR2 is YFSETQ in the germline V gene. The CDR3 is 12 residues long. Full variable domain (remainder filled in from reference TRBV5-1 and TRBJ2-5): KAGVTQTPRYLIKTRGQQVTLSCSPISGHRSVSWYQQTPGQGLQFLFEYFSETQRNKGNFPGRFSGRQFSNSRSEMNVSTLELGDSALYLCASSQDQETQYFGPGTRLLVL.

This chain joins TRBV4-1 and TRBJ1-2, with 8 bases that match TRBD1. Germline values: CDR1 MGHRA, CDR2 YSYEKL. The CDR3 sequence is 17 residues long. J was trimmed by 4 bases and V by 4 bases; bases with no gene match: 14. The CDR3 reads CASSPIMTGVVGYGYTF. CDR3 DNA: TGCGCCAGCAGCCCCATTATGACAGGGGTTGTTGGCTATGGCTACACCTTC.

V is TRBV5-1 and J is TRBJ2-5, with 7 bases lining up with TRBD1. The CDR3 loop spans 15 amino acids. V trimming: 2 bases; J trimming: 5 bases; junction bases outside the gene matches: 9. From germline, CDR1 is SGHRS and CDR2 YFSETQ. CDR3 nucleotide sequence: TGCGCCAGCAGCTTTACCGACAGGGTTACGGAGACCCAGTACTTC. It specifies CASSFTDRVTETQYF.

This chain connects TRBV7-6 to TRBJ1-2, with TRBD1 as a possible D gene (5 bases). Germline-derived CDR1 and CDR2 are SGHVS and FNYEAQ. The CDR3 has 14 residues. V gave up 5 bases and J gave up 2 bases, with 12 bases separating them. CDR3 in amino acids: CASSETGGNYGYTF. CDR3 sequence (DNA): TGTGCCAGCAGCGAAACGGGGGGGAACTATGGCTACACCTTC.

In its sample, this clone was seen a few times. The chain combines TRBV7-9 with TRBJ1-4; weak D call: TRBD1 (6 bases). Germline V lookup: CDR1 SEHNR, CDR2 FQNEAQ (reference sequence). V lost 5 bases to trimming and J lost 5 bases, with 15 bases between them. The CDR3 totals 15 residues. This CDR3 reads CASSPTGWENEKLFF. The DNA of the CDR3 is TGTGCCAGCAGCCCTACAGGGTGGGAGAATGAAAAACTGTTTTTT.

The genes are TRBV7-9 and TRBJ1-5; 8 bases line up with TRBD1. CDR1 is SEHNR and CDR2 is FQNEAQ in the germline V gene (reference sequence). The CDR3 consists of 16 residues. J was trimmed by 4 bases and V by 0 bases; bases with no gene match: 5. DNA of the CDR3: TGTGCCAGCAGCTTAGCGTTCAGGGGGCGGAATCAGCCCCAGCATTTT. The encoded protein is CASSLAFRGRNQPQHF.

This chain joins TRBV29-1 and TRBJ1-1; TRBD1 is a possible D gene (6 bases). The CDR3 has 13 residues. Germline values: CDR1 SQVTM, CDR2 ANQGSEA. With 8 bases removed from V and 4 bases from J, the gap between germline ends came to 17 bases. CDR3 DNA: TGCAGCTCCACAGGGTTGGCGGGCACTGAAGCTTTCTTT. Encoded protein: CSSTGLAGTEAFF.

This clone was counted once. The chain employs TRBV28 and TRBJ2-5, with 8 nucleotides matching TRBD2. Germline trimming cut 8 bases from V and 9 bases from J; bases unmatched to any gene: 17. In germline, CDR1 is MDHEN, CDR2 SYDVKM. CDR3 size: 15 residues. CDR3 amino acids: CASAVGRGAWGAQYF. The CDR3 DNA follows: TGTGCCAGCGCCGTTGGGCGGGGGGCCTGGGGGGCCCAGTACTTC.

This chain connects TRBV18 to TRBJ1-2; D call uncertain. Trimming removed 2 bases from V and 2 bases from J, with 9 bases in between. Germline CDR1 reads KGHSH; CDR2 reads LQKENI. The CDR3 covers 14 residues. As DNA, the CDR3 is TGTGCCAGCTCACCAAGCGGTAGGAACTATGGCTACACCTTC. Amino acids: CASSPSGRNYGYTF.

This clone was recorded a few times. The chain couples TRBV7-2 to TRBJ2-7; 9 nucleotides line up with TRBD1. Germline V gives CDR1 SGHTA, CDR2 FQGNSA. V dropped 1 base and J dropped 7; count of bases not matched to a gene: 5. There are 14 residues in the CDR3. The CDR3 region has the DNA TGTGCCAGCAGCTTAGGCACAGGGGGCGGGGAGCAGTACTTC. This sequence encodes CASSLGTGGGEQYF.

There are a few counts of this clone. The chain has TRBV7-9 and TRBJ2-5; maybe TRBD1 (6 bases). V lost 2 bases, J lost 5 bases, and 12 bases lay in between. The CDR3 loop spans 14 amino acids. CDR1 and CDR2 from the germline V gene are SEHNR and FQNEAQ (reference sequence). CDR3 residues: CASSLTAGDETQYF. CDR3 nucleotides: TGTGCCAGCAGCTTAACGGCAGGGGACGAGACCCAGTACTTC.

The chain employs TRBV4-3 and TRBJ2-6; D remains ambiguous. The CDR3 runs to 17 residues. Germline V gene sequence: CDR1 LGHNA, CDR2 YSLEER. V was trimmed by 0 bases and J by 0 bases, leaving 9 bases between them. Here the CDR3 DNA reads TGCGCCAGCAGCCAAGACGAAACAGACTCTGGGGCCAACGTCCTGACTTTC. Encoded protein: CASSQDETDSGANVLTF.

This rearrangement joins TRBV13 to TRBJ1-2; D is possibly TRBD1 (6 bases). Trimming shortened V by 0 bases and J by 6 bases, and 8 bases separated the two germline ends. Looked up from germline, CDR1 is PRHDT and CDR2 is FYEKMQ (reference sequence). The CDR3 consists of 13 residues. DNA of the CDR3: TGTGCCAGCAGCTTAGGGGGGGCGGATGGCTACACCTTC. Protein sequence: CASSLGGADGYTF.

The CDR3 reads CASSKQQDRGRVDQPQHF. CDR3 coding DNA: TGTGCCAGCAGCAAACAACAAGACAGGGGAAGGGTCGATCAGCCCCAGCATTTT. The chain employs TRBV27 and TRBJ1-5; 8 nucleotides agree with TRBD1. Germline CDR1 reads MNHEY; CDR2 reads SMNVEV (reference sequence). Germline trimming cut 6 bases from V and 5 bases from J; bases unmatched to any gene: 18. CDR3 length: 18 amino acids.

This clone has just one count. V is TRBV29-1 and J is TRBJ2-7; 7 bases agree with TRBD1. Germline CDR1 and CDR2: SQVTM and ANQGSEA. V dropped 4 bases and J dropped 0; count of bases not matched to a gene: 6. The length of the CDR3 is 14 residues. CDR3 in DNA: TGCAGCGTTGTGGACAGGCAAAGCTCCTACGAGCAGTACTTC. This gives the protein CSVVDRQSSYEQYF.

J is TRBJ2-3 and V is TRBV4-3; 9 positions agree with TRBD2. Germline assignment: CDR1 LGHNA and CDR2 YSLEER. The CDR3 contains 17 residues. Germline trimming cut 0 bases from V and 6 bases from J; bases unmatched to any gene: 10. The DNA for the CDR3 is TGCGCCAGCAGCCAAGAGGCGGCCCGGACTAGCGTGGATACGCAGTATTTT. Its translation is CASSQEAARTSVDTQYF.

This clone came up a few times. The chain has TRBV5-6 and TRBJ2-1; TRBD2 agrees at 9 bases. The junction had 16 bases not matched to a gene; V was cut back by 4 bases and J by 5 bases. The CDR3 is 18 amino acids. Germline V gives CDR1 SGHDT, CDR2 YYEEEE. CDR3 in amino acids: CASSPTVLWSGGNNEQFF. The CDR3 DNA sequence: TGTGCCAGCAGCCCCACAGTGCTCTGGAGCGGGGGGAACAATGAGCAGTTCTTC.

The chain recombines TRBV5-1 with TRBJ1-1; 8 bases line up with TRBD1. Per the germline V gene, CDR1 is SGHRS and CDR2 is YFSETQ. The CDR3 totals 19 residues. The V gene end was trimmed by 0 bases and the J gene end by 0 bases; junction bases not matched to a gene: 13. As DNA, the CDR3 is TGCGCCAGCAGCTTGGGTCTTTCAGGGGGCGCTAAACTGAACACTGAAGCTTTCTTT. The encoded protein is CASSLGLSGGAKLNTEAFF. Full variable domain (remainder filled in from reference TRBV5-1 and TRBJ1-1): KAGVTQTPRYLIKTRGQQVTLSCSPISGHRSVSWYQQTPGQGLQFLFEYFSETQRNKGNFPGRFSGRQFSNSRSEMNVSTLELGDSALYLCASSLGLSGGAKLNTEAFFGQGTRLTVV.

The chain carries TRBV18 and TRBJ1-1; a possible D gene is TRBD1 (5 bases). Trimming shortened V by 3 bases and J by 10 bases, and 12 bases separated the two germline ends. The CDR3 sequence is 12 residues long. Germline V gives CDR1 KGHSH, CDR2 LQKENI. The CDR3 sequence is CASSPGTEGAFF. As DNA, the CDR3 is TGTGCCAGCTCACCTGGGACGGAGGGAGCTTTCTTT.